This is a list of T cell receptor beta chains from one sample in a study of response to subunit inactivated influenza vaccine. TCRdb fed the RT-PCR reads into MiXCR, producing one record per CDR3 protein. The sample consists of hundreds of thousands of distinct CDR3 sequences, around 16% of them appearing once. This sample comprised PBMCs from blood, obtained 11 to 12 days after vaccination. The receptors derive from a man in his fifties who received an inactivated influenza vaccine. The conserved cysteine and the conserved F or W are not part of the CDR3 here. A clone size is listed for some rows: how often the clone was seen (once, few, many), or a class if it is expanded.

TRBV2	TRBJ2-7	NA	ASSEALGYEQY
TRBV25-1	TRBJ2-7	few	ASSAFYEQY
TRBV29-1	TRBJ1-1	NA	SVKGQGITEAF
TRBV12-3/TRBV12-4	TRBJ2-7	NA	ASSLGTSGGAYEQY
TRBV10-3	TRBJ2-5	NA	AISIQGQRETQY
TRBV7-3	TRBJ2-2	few	ASSPSRSNTGELF
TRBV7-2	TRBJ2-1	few	ASSPSTANEQF
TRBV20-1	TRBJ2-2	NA	SALRAREAGELF
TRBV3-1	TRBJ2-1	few	ASSQDMAGGYNEQF
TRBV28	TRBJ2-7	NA	ASRGTGGFGEQY
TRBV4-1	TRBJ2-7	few	ASSLIPMGGQY
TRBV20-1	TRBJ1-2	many	SGGGGYGYT
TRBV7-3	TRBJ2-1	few	ASSPSRGNEQF
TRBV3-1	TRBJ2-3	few	ASSQESLADTQY
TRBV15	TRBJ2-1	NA	ATSRRTGPYNEQF
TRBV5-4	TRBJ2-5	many	ASSLSGPQGGTQY
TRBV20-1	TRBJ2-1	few	SASGLAGGPEF
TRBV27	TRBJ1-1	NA	ASNVNRGTEAF
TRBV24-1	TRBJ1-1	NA	ATSDLPGDRWGNTEAF
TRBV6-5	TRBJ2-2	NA	ASSYSQARTNTGELF
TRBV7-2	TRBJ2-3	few	ASSLEGWGGSRY
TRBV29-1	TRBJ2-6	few	SVTGTGGANVLT
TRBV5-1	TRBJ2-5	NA	ASSLGGAPAQETQY
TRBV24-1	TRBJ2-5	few	ATSDRGTEKGETQY
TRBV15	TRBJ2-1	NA	ATSTWKGSSYNEQF
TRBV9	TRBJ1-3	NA	ASSVGGLGPGNTIY
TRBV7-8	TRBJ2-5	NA	ASSLVQGGQETQY
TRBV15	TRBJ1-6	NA	ATSRGTNSPLH
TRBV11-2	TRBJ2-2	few	ASSLSRGMAGGPHTGELF
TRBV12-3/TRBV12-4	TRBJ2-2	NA	ASILHPGQAQHGELF
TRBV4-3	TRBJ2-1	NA	ASSLGAGASSYNEQF
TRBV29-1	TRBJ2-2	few	SVLAGGELF
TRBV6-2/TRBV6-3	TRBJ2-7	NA	ASSLDLPGTYEQY
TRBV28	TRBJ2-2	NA	ASSFRGRSGELF
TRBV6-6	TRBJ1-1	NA	ASSFPDPRAF
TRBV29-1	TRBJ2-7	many	SVRTGGSYEQY
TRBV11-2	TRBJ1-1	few	ASSLITGVRTEAF
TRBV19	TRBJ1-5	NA	ASSPLQGQPQH
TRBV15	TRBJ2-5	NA	ATRTGVTQY
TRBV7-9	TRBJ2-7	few	ASSFSRDSYEQY
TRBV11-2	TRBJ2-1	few	ASSLASGTPSYNEQF
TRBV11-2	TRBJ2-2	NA	ASSRLATHTGELF
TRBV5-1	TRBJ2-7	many	ASSRDISYEQY
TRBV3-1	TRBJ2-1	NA	ASSQLTLLNEQF